A selection of T cell receptor beta chains follows, all from one sample in a study of cytomegalovirus exposure and HLA in healthy donors. The table came from immunoSEQ multiplex PCR; TCRdb's copy has only in-frame clones and leaves some out. Among more than 150,000 clones listed, 80% to 85% were seen once. The sample comprised PBMCs. Receptors were obtained from a woman in her thirties in good health and CMV-seronegative. Each CDR3 is given with its conserved first and last residue. Each record gives: clone size, D gene, V gene, CDR3 protein. The D gene is left open where the match is weak. Not every row has a clone size; where given, it reads once, few, many or a size class.

clone size: .
D gene: .
V gene: TRBV19
CDR3 protein: CASSIFAGELFF

clone size: .
D gene: TRBD1
V gene: TRBV5-5
CDR3 protein: CASSLGQGRQYEQYF

clone size: .
D gene: TRBD1
V gene: TRBV28
CDR3 protein: CASSSPGQGGIQPQHF

clone size: once
D gene: TRBD2
V gene: TRBV27
CDR3 protein: CASRRIGLAGNGEQYF

clone size: .
D gene: .
V gene: TRBV30
CDR3 protein: CAWAGTPANLIYGYTF

clone size: .
D gene: .
V gene: TRBV9
CDR3 protein: CASSVGYLSSYNEQFF

clone size: .
D gene: TRBD2
V gene: TRBV7-3
CDR3 protein: CASSLNPGLAIDTQYF

clone size: .
D gene: TRBD1
V gene: TRBV6-5
CDR3 protein: CASSSQGSGYTF

clone size: .
D gene: .
V gene: TRBV6-6
CDR3 protein: CASSRSRAGANVLTF

clone size: .
D gene: TRBD1
V gene: TRBV5-1
CDR3 protein: CASSSRDSAYGYTF

clone size: .
D gene: .
V gene: TRBV5-1
CDR3 protein: CASSRGLGSTGELFF

clone size: .
D gene: TRBD2
V gene: TRBV4-1
CDR3 protein: CASSQGGSGGVSSTDTQYF

clone size: few
D gene: TRBD1
V gene: TRBV7-9
CDR3 protein: CASSLATGGTEAFF

clone size: .
D gene: TRBD2
V gene: TRBV14
CDR3 protein: CASSQALAGGIQYF

clone size: .
D gene: .
V gene: TRBV9
CDR3 protein: CASSVADILDGYTF

clone size: .
D gene: .
V gene: TRBV4-3
CDR3 protein: CASSQGQDFEQYF

clone size: few
D gene: .
V gene: TRBV28
CDR3 protein: CASSLYRGNQPQHF

clone size: .
D gene: .
V gene: TRBV9
CDR3 protein: CASSVSAPIDTQYF

clone size: .
D gene: .
V gene: TRBV6-1
CDR3 protein: CASSEDLSAPSPLHF

clone size: .
D gene: .
V gene: TRBV4-3
CDR3 protein: CASSTSDTVYEQYF

clone size: .
D gene: .
V gene: TRBV5-1
CDR3 protein: CASSFGGNQPQHF

clone size: .
D gene: .
V gene: TRBV6-5
CDR3 protein: CASSLDTSGANGLTF

clone size: few
D gene: TRBD2
V gene: TRBV19
CDR3 protein: CASTPRTSGSNEQFF